This T cell receptor beta chain was sequenced during a study of shared clonotypes between healthy human individuals. Study in general: The plates for each donor numbered three CD4 naive, three CD4 memory, two CD8 naive and one CD8 memory.

Terminally differentiated effector memory CD45RA+ cells were left out of the naive CD8 fraction, which was CD45RO-negative and positively selected for CCR7. Study outcomes and limitations: Generation probability values for non-shared clonotypes were lower than those for clonotypes shared by all four donors.

Using immunoSEQ multiplex PCR, the repertoire was profiled, and TCRdb retains in-frame clones only, with some absent. The table shows some 2 million clones, with about 95% occurring only once. V dropped 2 bases and J dropped 6 bases, with 12 bases sitting between them. CDR3 length: 14 residues. CDR1 and CDR2 from the germline V gene are SGHDT and YYEEEE. On this clone: Its antigen is as yet unknown.

This TCR was sampled from a man aged 18 to 30 in good health. The chain joins TRBV5-6 to TRBJ1-3; D gene uncertain. The sequencing sample was made of naive CD8+ T cells sorted from blood. Here the CDR3 reads CASSFGVSENTIYF. The CDR3 coding sequence is TGTGCCAGCAGCTTTGGGGTTTCAGAAAACACCATATATTTT.